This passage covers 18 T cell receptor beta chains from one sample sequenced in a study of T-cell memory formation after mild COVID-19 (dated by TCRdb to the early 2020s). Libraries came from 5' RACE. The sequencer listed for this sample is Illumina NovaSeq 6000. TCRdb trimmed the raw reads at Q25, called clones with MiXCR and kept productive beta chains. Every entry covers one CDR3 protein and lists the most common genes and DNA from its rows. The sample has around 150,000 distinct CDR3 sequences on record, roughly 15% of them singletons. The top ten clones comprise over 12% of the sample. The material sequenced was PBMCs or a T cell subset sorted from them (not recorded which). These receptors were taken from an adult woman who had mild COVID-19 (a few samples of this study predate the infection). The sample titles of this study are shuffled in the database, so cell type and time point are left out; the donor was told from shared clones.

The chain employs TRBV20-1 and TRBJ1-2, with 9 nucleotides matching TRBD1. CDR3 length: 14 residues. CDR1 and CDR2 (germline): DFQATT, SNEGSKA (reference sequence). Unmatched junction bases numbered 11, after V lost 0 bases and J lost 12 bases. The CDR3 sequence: CSARDPRDRASNTF. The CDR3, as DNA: TGCAGTGCTAGAGATCCCCGGGACAGGGCTTCCAACACCTTC.

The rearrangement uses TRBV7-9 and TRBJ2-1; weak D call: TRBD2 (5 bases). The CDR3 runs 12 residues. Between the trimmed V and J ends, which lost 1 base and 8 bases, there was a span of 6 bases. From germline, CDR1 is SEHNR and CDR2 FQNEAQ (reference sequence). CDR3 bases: TGTGCCAGCAGCTTAGTCGGGGATGAGCAGTTCTTC. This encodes CASSLVGDEQFF.

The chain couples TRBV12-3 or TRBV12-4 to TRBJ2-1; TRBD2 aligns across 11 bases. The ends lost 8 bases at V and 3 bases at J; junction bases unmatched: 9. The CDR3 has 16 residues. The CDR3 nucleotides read TGTGCCAGCGGAATTAAAACTAGCGGGAGCTACAATGAGCAGTTCTTC. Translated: CASGIKTSGSYNEQFF.

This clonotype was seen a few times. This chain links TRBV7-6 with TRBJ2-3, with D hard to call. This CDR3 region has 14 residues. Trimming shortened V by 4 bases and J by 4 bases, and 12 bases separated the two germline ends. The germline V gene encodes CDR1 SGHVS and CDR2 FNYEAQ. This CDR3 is CASSSLLMADTQYF. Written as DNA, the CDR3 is TGTGCCAGCAGCTCACTTTTAATGGCAGATACGCAGTATTTT.

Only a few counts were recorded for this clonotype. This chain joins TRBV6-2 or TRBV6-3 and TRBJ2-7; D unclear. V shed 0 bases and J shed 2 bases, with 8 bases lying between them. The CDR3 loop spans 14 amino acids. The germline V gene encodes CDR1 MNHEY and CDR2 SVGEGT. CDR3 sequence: CASSYSVGPYEQYF. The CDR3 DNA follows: TGTGCCAGCAGTTACTCGGTCGGACCCTACGAGCAGTACTTC.

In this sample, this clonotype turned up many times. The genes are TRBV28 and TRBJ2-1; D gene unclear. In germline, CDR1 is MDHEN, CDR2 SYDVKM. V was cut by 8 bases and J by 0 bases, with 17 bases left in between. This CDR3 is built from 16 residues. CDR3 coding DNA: TGTGCCAGCGGCCCCCGAAGCACGAGCTCCTACAATGAGCAGTTCTTC. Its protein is CASGPRSTSSYNEQFF.

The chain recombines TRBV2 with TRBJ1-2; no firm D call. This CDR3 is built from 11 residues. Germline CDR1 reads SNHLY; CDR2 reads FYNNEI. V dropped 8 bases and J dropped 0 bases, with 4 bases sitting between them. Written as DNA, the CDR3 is TGTGCCAGCTTTTCTAACTATGGCTACACCTTC. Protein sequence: CASFSNYGYTF.

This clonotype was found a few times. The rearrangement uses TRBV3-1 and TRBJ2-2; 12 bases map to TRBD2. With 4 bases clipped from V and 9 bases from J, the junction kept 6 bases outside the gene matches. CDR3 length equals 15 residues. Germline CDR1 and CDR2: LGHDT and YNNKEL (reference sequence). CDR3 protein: CASSLGTSGLWELFF. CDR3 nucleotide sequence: TGTGCCAGCAGCCTCGGGACTAGCGGGCTTTGGGAGCTGTTTTTT.

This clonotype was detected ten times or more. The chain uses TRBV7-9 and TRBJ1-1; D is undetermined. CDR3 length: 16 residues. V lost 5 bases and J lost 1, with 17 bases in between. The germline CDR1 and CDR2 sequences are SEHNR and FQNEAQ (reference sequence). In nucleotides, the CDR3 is TGTGCCAGCAGCCCAGAAGGCGGCAGCGGGAACACTGAAGCTTTCTTT. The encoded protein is CASSPEGGSGNTEAFF. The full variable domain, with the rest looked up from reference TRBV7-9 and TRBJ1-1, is DTGVSQNPRHKITKRGQNVTFRCDPISEHNRLYWYRQTLGQGPEFLTYFQNEAQLEKSRLLSDRFSAERPKGSFSTLEIQRTEQGDSAMYLCASSPEGGSGNTEAFFGQGTRLTVV.

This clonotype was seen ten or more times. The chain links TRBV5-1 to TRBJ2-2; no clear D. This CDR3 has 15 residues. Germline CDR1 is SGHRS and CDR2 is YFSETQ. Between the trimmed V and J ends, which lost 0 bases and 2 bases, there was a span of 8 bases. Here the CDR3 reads CASSLVVRNTGELFF. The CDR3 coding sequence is TGCGCCAGCAGCTTGGTCGTTAGAAACACCGGGGAGCTGTTTTTT.

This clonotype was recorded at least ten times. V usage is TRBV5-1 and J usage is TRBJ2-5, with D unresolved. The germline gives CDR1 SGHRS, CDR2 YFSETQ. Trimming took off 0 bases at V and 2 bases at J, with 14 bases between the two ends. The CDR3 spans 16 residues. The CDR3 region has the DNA TGCGCCAGCAGCTTGGTGGTTCGTAACAGACAAGAGACCCAGTACTTC. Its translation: CASSLVVRNRQETQYF.

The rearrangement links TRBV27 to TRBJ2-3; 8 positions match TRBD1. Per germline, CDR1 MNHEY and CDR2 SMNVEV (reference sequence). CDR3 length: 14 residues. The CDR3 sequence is CVTAQGARADTQYF. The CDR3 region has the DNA TGTGTCACGGCCCAGGGGGCGCGGGCAGATACGCAGTATTTT.

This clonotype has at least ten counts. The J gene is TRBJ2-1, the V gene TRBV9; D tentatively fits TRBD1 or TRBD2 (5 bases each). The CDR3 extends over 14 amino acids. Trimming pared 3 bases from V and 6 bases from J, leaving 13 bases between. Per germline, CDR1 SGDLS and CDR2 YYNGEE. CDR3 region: CASSAGRGFNEQFF. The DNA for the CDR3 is TGTGCCAGCAGCGCGGGACGGGGCTTCAATGAGCAGTTCTTC.

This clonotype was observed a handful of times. The CDR3 spells CASSYSMTPNTGELFF. CDR3 nucleotides: TGTGCCAGCAGTTACTCAATGACACCGAACACCGGGGAGCTGTTTTTT. This chain uses TRBV6-6 with TRBJ2-2; D uncertain. This CDR3 has 16 residues. Germline V CDR1 and CDR2: MNHNY, SVGAGI (reference sequence). V lost 0 bases, J lost 0 bases, and 8 bases lay in between.

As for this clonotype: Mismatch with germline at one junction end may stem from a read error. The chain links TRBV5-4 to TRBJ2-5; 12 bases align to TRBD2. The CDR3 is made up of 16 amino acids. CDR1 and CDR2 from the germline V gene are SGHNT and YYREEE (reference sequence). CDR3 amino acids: CASSYGLAGTQEIQYF. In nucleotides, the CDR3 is TGTGCCAGCAGCTACGGACTAGCGGGGACCCAAGAGATCCAGTACTTC.

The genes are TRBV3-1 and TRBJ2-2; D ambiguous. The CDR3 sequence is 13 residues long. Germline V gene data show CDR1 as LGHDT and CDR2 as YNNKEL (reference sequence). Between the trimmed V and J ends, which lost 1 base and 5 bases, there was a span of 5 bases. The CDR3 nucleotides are TGTGCCAGCAGCCAAGCGGCGACCGGGGAGCTGTTTTTT. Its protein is CASSQAATGELFF.

The CDR3 protein is CATSRDRGPEQFF. The CDR3 coding sequence is TGTGCCACCAGCAGAGATCGGGGCCCGGAGCAGTTCTTC. The chain recombines TRBV15 with TRBJ2-1, with D possibly called TRBD1 or TRBD2 (5 bases each). Germline assignment: CDR1 LNHNV and CDR2 YYDKDF (reference sequence). The CDR3 has 13 residues. The V end was cut by 0 bases, the J end by 10 bases, with 10 bases between.

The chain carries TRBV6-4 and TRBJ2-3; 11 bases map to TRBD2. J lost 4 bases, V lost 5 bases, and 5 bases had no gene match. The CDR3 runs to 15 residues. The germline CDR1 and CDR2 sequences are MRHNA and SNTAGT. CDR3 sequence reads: CASSFLAGGADTQYF. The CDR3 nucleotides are TGTGCCAGCAGTTTTCTAGCGGGAGGCGCAGATACGCAGTATTTT.